One sample yielded the 8 T cell receptor beta chains listed below, sequenced in a study of blood T cell repertoires in COVID-19. The protocol was immunoSEQ multiplex PCR, while the TCRdb copy is restricted to in-frame clones and leaves out a portion. Found here are some 360,000 clones, approximately 89% of them singletons; the top ten hold approximately 4.1%. Sequencing was carried out using peripheral blood. The source of these receptors is an older woman with COVID-19, enrolled during active disease.

The gene calls are TRBV27 and TRBJ2-3; 7 bases map to TRBD1. The CDR3 totals 17 residues. CDR1 and CDR2 from the germline V gene are MNHEY and SMNVEV (reference sequence). V shed 5 bases and J 0 bases; nucleotides not matched to a gene: 11. The CDR3 here is CASSPRQGEPSTDTQYF. For the CDR3, the DNA is TGTGCCAGCAGTCCCCGCCAGGGGGAGCCCAGCACAGATACGCAGTATTTT.

The rearrangement joins TRBV5-4 to TRBJ1-2; 11 bases align to TRBD1. Losses at the gene ends were 4 bases for V and 4 bases for J; bases not matched to a gene: 9. CDR1 is SGHNT and CDR2 is YYREEE in the germline V gene (reference sequence). CDR3 length: 16 amino acids. The CDR3 reads CASSPGTGGPIYGYTF. DNA of the CDR3: TGTGCCAGCAGCCCTGGGACAGGGGGTCCCATCTATGGCTACACCTTC.

The V and J genes are TRBV5-5 and TRBJ1-5; 8 bases are a match to TRBD1. The CDR3 covers 16 residues. V lost 4 bases, J lost 0 bases, and 6 bases stayed unmatched. Germline CDR1 reads SGHKS; CDR2 reads YYEKEE (reference sequence). In DNA, the CDR3 is TGTGCCAGCAGCCGAGACGACAGGGGTAGCAATCAGCCCCAGCATTTT. It translates to CASSRDDRGSNQPQHF.

V and J are TRBV5-6 and TRBJ2-2, with TRBD2 matching 13 bases. This CDR3 has 15 amino acids. Germline trimming cut 4 bases from V and 5 bases from J; bases unmatched to any gene: 2. CDR1 is SGHDT, CDR2 YYEEEE, per germline. The CDR3 nucleotides are TGTGCCAGCAGCGCGGGACTAGCGGGGACCGGGGAGCTGTTTTTT. It encodes CASSAGLAGTGELFF.

The chain uses TRBV30 and TRBJ2-2, with D perhaps TRBD2 (5 bases). The CDR3 runs 13 residues. Deletions cut 1 base from V and 8 bases from J, with 11 bases between. In germline, CDR1 is GTSNPN, CDR2 SVGIG (reference sequence). CDR3 DNA: TGTGCCTGGAGTGGGTTCCGGGATGGGGAGCTGTTTTTT. Residues: CAWSGFRDGELFF.

The rearrangement links TRBV6-5 to TRBJ1-2; 7 bases are shared with TRBD1. Germline V gene sequence: CDR1 MNHEY, CDR2 SVGAGI. The CDR3 is made up of 13 amino acids. V lost 8 bases and J lost 4; bases outside the gene matches: 7. CDR3 sequence: CASFEPGGYGYTF. The CDR3 DNA follows: TGTGCCAGCTTTGAGCCAGGGGGCTATGGCTACACCTTC.

This chain uses TRBV5-1 with TRBJ2-1; 9 positions agree with TRBD2. Per the germline V gene, CDR1 is SGHRS and CDR2 is YFSETQ. Trimming at V came to 0 bases and at J to 6 bases, leaving 16 bases not matched to a gene. The CDR3 sequence is 19 residues long. The CDR3 sequence: CASSLEFAPRTSVLNEQFF. DNA for the CDR3: TGCGCCAGCAGCTTGGAATTTGCCCCCCGGACTAGCGTACTCAATGAGCAGTTCTTC.

In DNA form, the CDR3 reads TGTGCCAGCAGTGCGGAGGGCCTGGAATACGAGCAGTACTTC. It translates to CASSAEGLEYEQYF. The rearrangement links TRBV27 to TRBJ2-7, with a tentative D call TRBD2 (6 bases). CDR3 length: 14 residues. Germline V CDR1 and CDR2: MNHEY, SMNVEV (reference sequence). Trimming removed 5 bases at V and 4 bases at J, with 15 bases between.